The clone carrying this T cell receptor beta chain came up a few times. These data are taken from a study of HIV-infected patients and healthy controls. 500 ng RNA was reverse transcribed with alpha and beta constant-region primers. Using multiplexing indices, alpha and beta chain libraries were generated apart by chain-specific third strand synthesis. TCRdb processed the 5' RACE reads anew with MiXCR; each CDR3 protein has one entry. The data contain about 4,000 distinct CDR3 sequences, 8.3% of them singletons. The V end lost 3 bases, the J end lost 7 bases, and 20 bases lay between the germline ends. The CDR3 length is 15 residues. The germline CDR1 and CDR2 sequences are DFQATT and SNEGSKA (reference sequence). Roughly three months, about 14 weeks, into antiretroviral therapy, follow-up blood was collected. All unsorted peripheral T cells were captured because whole blood was used without fractionation.

This sequence originates from an adult with HIV infection. The gene calls are TRBV20-1 and TRBJ2-3; tentatively, D is TRBD2 (6 bases). This sample comprised blood, obtained during antiretroviral therapy. The CDR3 DNA sequence: TGCAGTGCTAGTGGATGGGACTCTTCAAGGCATACGCAGTATTTT. This encodes CSASGWDSSRHTQYF.